The 14 T cell receptor beta chains below all came from one sample that was sequenced in a study of PD-1 blockade in mismatch repair-deficient tumors. Using immunoSEQ multiplex PCR, the repertoire was profiled, and TCRdb retains in-frame clones only, with some absent. The sample yields about 79,000 clones, 80% to 90% seen once. This specimen consisted of peripheral blood, obtained 44 weeks after starting pembrolizumab. All receptors derive from an adult with mismatch repair-deficient cancer.

The J gene is TRBJ2-7, the V gene TRBV4-3; TRBD2 might be the D (5 bases). The CDR3 is made up of 15 amino acids. V was shortened by 3 bases and J by 3 bases, with 15 bases between the two germline ends. Looked up from germline, CDR1 is LGHNA and CDR2 is YSLEER. Written as DNA, the CDR3 is TGCGCCAGCAGCCAGGAAGGGAGCCTGAACTACGAGCAGTACTTC. Protein sequence: CASSQEGSLNYEQYF.

Here the CDR3 DNA reads TGTGCCAGCAGCTATGTCAGAGTCCAAGGCCTAAGCGAGCAGTACTTC. Translating it yields CASSYVRVQGLSEQYF. The rearrangement joins TRBV7-2 to TRBJ2-7; unclear D gene. The CDR3 loop spans 16 amino acids. The V and J ends lost 4 bases and 6 bases respectively, with 22 bases between them. Germline V gene lookup returns CDR1 SGHTA and CDR2 FQGNSA.

The chain is built from TRBV7-8 and TRBJ2-3; D gene uncertain. CDR3 length equals 13 residues. In germline, CDR1 is SGHVS, CDR2 FQNEAQ. The ends were cut back, 1 base at V and 1 base at J, with 3 bases in the middle. CDR3 amino acids: CASSLGGTDTQYF. DNA for the CDR3: TGTGCCAGCAGCTTAGGGGGCACAGATACGCAGTATTTT.

The chain couples TRBV5-4 to TRBJ2-1; 8 nucleotides agree with TRBD2. The CDR3 extends over 17 amino acids. The junction had 13 bases not matched to a gene; V was cut back by 4 bases and J by 4 bases. Germline assignment: CDR1 SGHNT and CDR2 YYREEE (reference sequence). CDR3 residues: CASSPPGAGGHYNEQFF. CDR3 in DNA: TGTGCCAGCAGCCCCCCGGGGGCGGGAGGACATTACAATGAGCAGTTCTTC.

The rearrangement links TRBV10-3 to TRBJ1-1; D remains ambiguous. The CDR3 extends over 13 amino acids. The germline V and J ends were trimmed by 5 bases and 1 base, with 8 bases remaining between them. The germline gives CDR1 ENHRY, CDR2 SYGVKD. The CDR3 DNA reads TGTGCCATCAGTCACGACGAGAACACTGAAGCTTTCTTT. Amino acids: CAISHDENTEAFF.

The rearrangement uses TRBV29-1 and TRBJ1-1; 7 bases match TRBD1. V lost 7 bases and J lost 1; bases outside the gene matches: 6. Looked up from germline, CDR1 is SQVTM and CDR2 is ANQGSEA. The CDR3 totals 13 residues. The CDR3 spells CSGLRDRNTEAFF. The CDR3 DNA follows: TGCAGCGGACTCCGGGACAGGAACACTGAAGCTTTCTTT.

This clone showed up just a few times. The chain is built from TRBV6-1 and TRBJ2-1, with D possibly TRBD2 on 5 matching bases. Trimming took off 1 base at V and 12 bases at J, with 13 bases between the two ends. Germline CDR1 is MNHNS and CDR2 is SASEGT. This CDR3 spans 13 amino acids. CDR3 protein: CASSEVAYSGQFF. CDR3 sequence (DNA): TGTGCCAGCAGTGAAGTAGCGTACAGTGGGCAGTTCTTC.

The rearrangement links TRBV6-5 to TRBJ2-1; D is unclear. The CDR3 loop spans 13 amino acids. With 4 bases removed from V and 7 bases from J, the gap between germline ends came to 11 bases. Per germline, CDR1 MNHEY and CDR2 SVGAGI. The DNA for the CDR3 is TGTGCCAGCAGTTTGCAGGACGAGAATGAGCAGTTCTTC. Translation: CASSLQDENEQFF.

The chain links TRBV11-3 to TRBJ1-1; D is perhaps TRBD1 (5 bases). Between the trimmed V and J ends, which lost 5 bases and 6 bases, there was a span of 13 bases. CDR1 is SGHNT, CDR2 YENEEA, per germline. This CDR3 region has 13 residues. CDR3: CASSEQGSAEAFF. The CDR3 DNA sequence: TGTGCCAGCAGCGAGCAGGGTTCCGCTGAAGCTTTCTTT.

CDR3 DNA: TGTGCCAGCAGCTTACAACAGAACAATGAGCAGTTCTTC. Encoded protein: CASSLQQNNEQFF. The chain couples TRBV7-3 to TRBJ2-1; D not resolved. Germline CDR1 is SGHTA and CDR2 is FQGTGA. This CDR3 has 13 amino acids. V dropped 2 bases and J dropped 5 bases, with 7 bases sitting between them.

This clone occurred a few times. Other DNA variants within this sample encode the same CDR3. The rearrangement joins TRBV19 to TRBJ2-7, with TRBD2 identical over 12 bases. Germline V lookup: CDR1 LNHDA, CDR2 SQIVND (reference sequence). The V segment lost 3 bases and the J segment 4 bases; nucleotides outside the gene matches: 4. The CDR3 length is 15 residues. CDR3 bases: TGTGCCAGTAGTATTCGGCTAGCGGGAGGGTACGAGCAGTACTTC. Translation gives CASSIRLAGGYEQYF.

The chain carries TRBV6-1 and TRBJ1-5; D is perhaps TRBD1 (6 bases). V shed 3 bases and J shed 4 bases, with 13 bases lying between them. There are 15 residues in the CDR3. The germline V gene encodes CDR1 MNHNS and CDR2 SASEGT. The CDR3 nucleotides read TGTGCCAGCAGTGATTCAGGGGCTGGTAATCAGCCCCAGCATTTT. This sequence encodes CASSDSGAGNQPQHF.

The chain joins TRBV6-6 to TRBJ1-5, with TRBD1 matching 9 bases. With V trimmed by 7 bases and J by 2 bases, 3 bases remained unmatched. The germline V gene has CDR1 MNHNY and CDR2 SVGAGI (reference sequence). This CDR3 has 14 amino acids. DNA for the CDR3: TGTGCCAGCACCCGGACAGGGGGCAATCAGCCCCAGCATTTT. This translates into CASTRTGGNQPQHF.

The V call is TRBV11-3, the J call TRBJ1-2, with D possibly being TRBD1 (5 bases). This CDR3 contains 15 residues. The V end was cut by 0 bases, the J end by 2 bases, with 10 bases between. CDR1 and CDR2 from the germline V gene are SGHNT and YENEEA. DNA for the CDR3: TGTGCCAGCAGCTTAGAGCAGGGTCGGAACTATGGCTACACCTTC. Translating gives CASSLEQGRNYGYTF.